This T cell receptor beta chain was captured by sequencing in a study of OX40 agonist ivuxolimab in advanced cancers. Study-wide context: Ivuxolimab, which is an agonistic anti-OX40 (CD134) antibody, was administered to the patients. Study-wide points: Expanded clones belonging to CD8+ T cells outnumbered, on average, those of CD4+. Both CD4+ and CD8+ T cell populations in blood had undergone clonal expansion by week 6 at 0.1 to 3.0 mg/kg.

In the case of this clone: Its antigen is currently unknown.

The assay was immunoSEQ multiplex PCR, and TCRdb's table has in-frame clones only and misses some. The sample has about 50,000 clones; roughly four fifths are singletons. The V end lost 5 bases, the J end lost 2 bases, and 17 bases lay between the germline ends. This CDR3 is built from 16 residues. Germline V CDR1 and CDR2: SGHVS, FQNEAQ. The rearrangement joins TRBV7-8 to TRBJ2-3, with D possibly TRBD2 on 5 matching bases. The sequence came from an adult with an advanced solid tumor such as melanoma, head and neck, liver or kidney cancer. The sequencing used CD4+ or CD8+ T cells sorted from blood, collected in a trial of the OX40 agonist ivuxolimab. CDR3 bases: TGTGCCAGCAGCCTACGTCAGCGGTACAACACAGATACGCAGTATTTT. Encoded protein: CASSLRQRYNTDTQYF.